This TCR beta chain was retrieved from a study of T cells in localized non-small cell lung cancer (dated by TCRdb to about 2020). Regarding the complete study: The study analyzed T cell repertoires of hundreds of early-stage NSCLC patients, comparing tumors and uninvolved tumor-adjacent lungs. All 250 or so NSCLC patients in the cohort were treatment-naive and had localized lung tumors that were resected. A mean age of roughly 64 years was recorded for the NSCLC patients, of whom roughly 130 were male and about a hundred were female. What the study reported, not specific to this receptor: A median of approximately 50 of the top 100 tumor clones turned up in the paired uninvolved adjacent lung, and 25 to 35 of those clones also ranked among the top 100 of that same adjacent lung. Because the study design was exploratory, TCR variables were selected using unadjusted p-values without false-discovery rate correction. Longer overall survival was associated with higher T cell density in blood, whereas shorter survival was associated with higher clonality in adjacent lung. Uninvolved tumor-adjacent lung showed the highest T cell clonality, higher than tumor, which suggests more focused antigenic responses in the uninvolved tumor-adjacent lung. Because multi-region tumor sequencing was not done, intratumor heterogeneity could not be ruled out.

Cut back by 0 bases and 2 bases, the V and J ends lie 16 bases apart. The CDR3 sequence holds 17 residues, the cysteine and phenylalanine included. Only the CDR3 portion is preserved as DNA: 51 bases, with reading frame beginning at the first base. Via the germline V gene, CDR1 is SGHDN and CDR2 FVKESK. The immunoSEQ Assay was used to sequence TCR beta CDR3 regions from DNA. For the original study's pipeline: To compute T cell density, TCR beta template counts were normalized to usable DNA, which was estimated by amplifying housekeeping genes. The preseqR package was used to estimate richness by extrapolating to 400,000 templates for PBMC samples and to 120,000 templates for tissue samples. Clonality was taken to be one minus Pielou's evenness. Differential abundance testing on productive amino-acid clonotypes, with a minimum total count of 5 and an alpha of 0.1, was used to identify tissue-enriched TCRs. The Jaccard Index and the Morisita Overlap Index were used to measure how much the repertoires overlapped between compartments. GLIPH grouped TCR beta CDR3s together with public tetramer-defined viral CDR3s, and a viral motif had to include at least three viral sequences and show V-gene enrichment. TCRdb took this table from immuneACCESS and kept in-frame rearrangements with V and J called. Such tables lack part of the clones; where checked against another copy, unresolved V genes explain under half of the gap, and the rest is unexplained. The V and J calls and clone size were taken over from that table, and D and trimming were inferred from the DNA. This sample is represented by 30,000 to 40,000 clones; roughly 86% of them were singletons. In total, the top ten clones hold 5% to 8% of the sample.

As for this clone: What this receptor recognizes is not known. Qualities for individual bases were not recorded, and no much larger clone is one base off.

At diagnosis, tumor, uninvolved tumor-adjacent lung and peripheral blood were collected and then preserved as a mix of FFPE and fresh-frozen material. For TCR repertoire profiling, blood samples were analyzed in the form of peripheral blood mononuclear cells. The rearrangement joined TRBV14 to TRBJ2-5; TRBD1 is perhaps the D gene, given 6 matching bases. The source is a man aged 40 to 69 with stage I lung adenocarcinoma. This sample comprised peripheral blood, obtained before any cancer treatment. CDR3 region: CASSQEMGATIQETQYF. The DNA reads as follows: TGTGCCAGCAGCCAAGAGATGGGGGCGACGATACAAGAGACCCAGTACTTC.